This T cell receptor (beta chain) appears in the sequencing data of a study of cytomegalovirus exposure and HLA in healthy donors. Regarding the study as a whole: Indistinguishability led to the exclusion of some V segments, TRBV6-2 and TRBV6-3 included. Reports described diagnosis of cytomegalovirus status by the classifier as highly specific and sensitive. Later analysis identified several of the most significant clusters that appeared linked to common viral pathogens.

Vbeta (60) and Jbeta (13) primers were used in the PCR. Sequencing used immunoSEQ multiplex PCR; TCRdb keeps in-frame clones, though not all of them. This table holds under 200,000 clones, 65% to 70% found once. Between the trimmed V and J ends, which lost 1 base and 8 bases, there was a span of 14 bases. This CDR3 spans 14 amino acids. Per the germline V gene, CDR1 is LGHNA and CDR2 is YNFKEQ. Of note for this clone: Antigen: not known.

The chain couples TRBV4-2 to TRBJ1-2; perhaps TRBD1 as D (5 bases). This receptor was identified in a woman in her late teens or twenties in good health and CMV-seropositive. The sequencing sample was made of PBMCs. The CDR3 sequence: CASSQVGQQGGYTF. CDR3 DNA: TGTGCCAGCAGCCAAGTAGGTCAGCAGGGAGGCTACACCTTC.